This T cell receptor (beta chain) was documented in a study of blood T cell repertoires in COVID-19. Across the study: Samples of COVID-19 (acute and convalescent) were obtained from the United States, Italy and Spain. PBMCs, B-cell-depleted T cells, or T cells were the source of the cDNA or gDNA that made up the material.

Original data processing: Reference gene primer amplification yielded estimated nucleated cell counts. Method: immunoSEQ multiplex PCR; TCRdb's copy keeps in-frame clones and lacks some. V and J calls and clone size are those listed in that table; D and trimming were worked out from the DNA. This table has more than 110,000 clones, roughly 90% appearing once. This CDR3 spans 15 amino acids. Between the trimmed V and J ends, which lost 6 bases and 3 bases, there was a span of 16 bases. CDR1 and CDR2 (germline): KGHDR, SFDVKD. V usage is TRBV24-1 and J usage is TRBJ1-2; D may be TRBD1 (6 bases). This clonotype was obtained from a man aged 50 to 60 with active or convalescent COVID-19. The source material was peripheral blood. The CDR3 spells CATSMTGRPDYGYTF. Written as DNA, the CDR3 is TGTGCCACCAGTATGACAGGCCGCCCCGACTATGGCTACACCTTC.